Ten or more counts support the clone carrying this T cell receptor (beta chain). The target antigen is unknown. Sequence at one end of the junction differs from germline and may be a read error. TCRdb ran MiXCR on the 5' RACE reads and lists one entry per CDR3 protein. The data hold about 48,000 distinct CDR3 sequences, with approximately 5% observed a single time. Indicated time point: sample taken at primary tumor resection. Whole RNA from tumor, nontumor lung or frozen PBMC was sequenced unsorted. These data originate in a study of spatial heterogeneity in lung cancer. Findings and caveats of the study: The study found ubiquitous expanded tumor TCRs in blood more at resection than follow-up.

Germline V gene lookup returns CDR1 SGHRS and CDR2 YFSETQ. The CDR3 contains 16 residues. This TCR derives from a male donor with early-stage non-small cell lung cancer. The rearrangement uses TRBV5-1 and TRBJ2-3, with TRBD2 matching over 7 bases. The sequencing used PBMCs, collected at surgery. The CDR3 DNA follows: TGTTCGCCCCCTTTCGTCGCGGGAGACCCTACAGATACGCAGTATTTT. It yields the protein CSPPFVAGDPTDTQYF.